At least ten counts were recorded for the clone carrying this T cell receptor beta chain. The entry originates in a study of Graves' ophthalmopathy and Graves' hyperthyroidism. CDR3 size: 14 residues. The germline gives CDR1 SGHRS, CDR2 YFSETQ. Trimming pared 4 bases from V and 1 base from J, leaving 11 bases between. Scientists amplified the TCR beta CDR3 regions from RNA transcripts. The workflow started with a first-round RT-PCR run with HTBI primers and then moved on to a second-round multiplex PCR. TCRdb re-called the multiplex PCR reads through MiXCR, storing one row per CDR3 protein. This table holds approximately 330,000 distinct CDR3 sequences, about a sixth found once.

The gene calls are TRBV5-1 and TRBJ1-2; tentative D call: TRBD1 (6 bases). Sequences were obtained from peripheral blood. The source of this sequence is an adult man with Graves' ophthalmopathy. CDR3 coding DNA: TGCGCCAGCAGCCGGGACACATTTAACTATGGCTACACCTTC. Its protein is CASSRDTFNYGYTF.